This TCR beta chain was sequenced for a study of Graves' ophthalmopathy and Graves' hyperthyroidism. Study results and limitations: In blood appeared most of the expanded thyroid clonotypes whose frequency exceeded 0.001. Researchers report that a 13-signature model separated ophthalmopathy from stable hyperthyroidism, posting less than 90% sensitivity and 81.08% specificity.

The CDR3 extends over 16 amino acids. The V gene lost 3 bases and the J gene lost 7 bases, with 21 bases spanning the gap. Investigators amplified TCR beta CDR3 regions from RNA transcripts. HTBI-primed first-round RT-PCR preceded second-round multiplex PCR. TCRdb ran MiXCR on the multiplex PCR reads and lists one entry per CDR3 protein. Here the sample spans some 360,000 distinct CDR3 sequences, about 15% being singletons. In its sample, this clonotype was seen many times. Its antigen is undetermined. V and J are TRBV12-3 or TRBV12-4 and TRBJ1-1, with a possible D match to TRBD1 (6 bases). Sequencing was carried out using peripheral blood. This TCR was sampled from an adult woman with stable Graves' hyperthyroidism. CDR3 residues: CASSLGGVGGRNEAFF. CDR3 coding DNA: TGTGCCAGCAGTTTGGGGGGAGTAGGGGGGAGGAATGAAGCTTTCTTT.